A selection of T cell receptor beta chains follows, all from one sample in a study of T cells in Graves' hyperthyroidism and ophthalmopathy. TCRdb re-called the multiplex PCR reads with MiXCR, one entry per CDR3 protein. This repertoire shows hundreds of thousands of distinct CDR3 sequences, 14% found once; its top ten account for approximately 10%. Sequences were obtained from blood. Receptors originate from a woman aged 18-29 years with Graves' hyperthyroidism. CDR3s include the opening cysteine and the closing phenylalanine or tryptophan. The order of the fields is CDR3 DNA, CDR3 protein, V gene, clone size, J gene, D gene. A D gene is named only where the DNA matches it firmly. A clone size is listed for some rows: how often the clone was seen (once, few, many), or a class if it is expanded.

CDR3nt: TGCGCCAGCAGCCAGCCATGGAGCGGGAAAAGCTCCTACAATGAGCAGTTCTTC
CDR3aa: CASSQPWSGKSSYNEQFF
v_gene: TRBV4-1
abundance: -
j_gene: TRBJ2-1
d_gene: TRBD2

CDR3nt: TGTGCCAGCAGCTTAGCGCAGGGGGAGGCTACCTACGAGCAGTACTTC
CDR3aa: CASSLAQGEATYEQYF
v_gene: TRBV7-9
abundance: many
j_gene: TRBJ2-7
d_gene: -

CDR3nt: TGTGCCAGCAGCCCCTCGACTAGCGGGAGCGAGCAGTACTTC
CDR3aa: CASSPSTSGSEQYF
v_gene: TRBV28
abundance: many
j_gene: TRBJ2-7
d_gene: TRBD2

CDR3nt: TGTGCCAGCAGCTTGGTCGGGACCACCGGAGATACGCAGTATTTT
CDR3aa: CASSLVGTTGDTQYF
v_gene: TRBV5-6
abundance: many
j_gene: TRBJ2-3
d_gene: -

CDR3nt: TGCGCCAGCAGGCGGGCTAGCACAGATACGCAGTATTTT
CDR3aa: CASRRASTDTQYF
v_gene: TRBV5-1
abundance: few
j_gene: TRBJ2-3
d_gene: -

CDR3nt: TGTGCCAGCAGCCAAGTCCCGGGAGGCACTGAAGCTTTCTTT
CDR3aa: CASSQVPGGTEAFF
v_gene: TRBV3-1
abundance: many
j_gene: TRBJ1-1
d_gene: -

CDR3nt: TGTGCCAGCAGTTATTCCAACCCTAGACAGGGGGCGGCCGGGGAGCTGTTTTTT
CDR3aa: CASSYSNPRQGAAGELFF
v_gene: TRBV6-1
abundance: many
j_gene: TRBJ2-2
d_gene: TRBD1

CDR3nt: TGTGCCAGCAGTTCTACAGGAGGTGAGACCCAGTACTTC
CDR3aa: CASSSTGGETQYF
v_gene: TRBV28
abundance: few
j_gene: TRBJ2-5
d_gene: -

CDR3nt: TGTGCCAGCAGTTTAAGTTACTATGGCTACACCTTC
CDR3aa: CASSLSYYGYTF
v_gene: TRBV28
abundance: -
j_gene: TRBJ1-2
d_gene: -

CDR3nt: TGTGCCAGCAGCCCAAGCGGGAGGGCGGGCGAGCAGTACTTC
CDR3aa: CASSPSGRAGEQYF
v_gene: TRBV28
abundance: few
j_gene: TRBJ2-7
d_gene: TRBD2